This T cell receptor (beta chain) was profiled in a study of OX40 agonist ivuxolimab in advanced cancers. Background on the study: Patients receiving dose escalation had hepatocellular carcinoma, melanoma, renal cell or head and neck cancer. Study-wide points: Among expanded peripheral T cells, antigen specificity went undetermined.

Regarding this clone: Its antigen is still unknown.

Using immunoSEQ multiplex PCR, the repertoire was profiled, and TCRdb retains in-frame clones only, with some absent. The repertoire holds roughly 72,000 clones, with around 85% as singletons. The germline gives CDR1 SGHRS, CDR2 YFSETQ. Trimming removed 4 bases at V and 5 bases at J, with 10 bases between. The length of the CDR3 is 12 residues. Specimen: CD4+ or CD8+ T cells sorted from blood, collected in a trial of the OX40 agonist ivuxolimab. The TCR sequence derives from an adult with an advanced solid tumor such as melanoma, head and neck, liver or kidney cancer. The rearrangement joins TRBV5-1 to TRBJ2-7; a weak D match, TRBD2 (5 bases). This CDR3 is CASSPPGDEQYF. Written as DNA, the CDR3 is TGCGCCAGCAGCCCCCCCGGGGACGAGCAGTACTTC.